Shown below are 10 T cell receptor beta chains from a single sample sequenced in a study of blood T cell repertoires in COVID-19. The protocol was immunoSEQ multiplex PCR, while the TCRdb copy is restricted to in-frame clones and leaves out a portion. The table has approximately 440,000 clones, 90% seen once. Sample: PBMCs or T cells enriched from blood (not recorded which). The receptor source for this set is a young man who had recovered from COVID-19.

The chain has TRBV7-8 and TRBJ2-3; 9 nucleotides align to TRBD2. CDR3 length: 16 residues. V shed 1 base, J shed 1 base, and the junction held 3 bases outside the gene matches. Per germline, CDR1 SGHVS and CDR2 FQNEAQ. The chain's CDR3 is CASSLVERGGTDTQYF. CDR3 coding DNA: TGTGCCAGCAGCTTAGTGGAGCGGGGGGGCACAGATACGCAGTATTTT. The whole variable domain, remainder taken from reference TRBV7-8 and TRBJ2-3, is GAGVSQSPRYKVAKRGQDVALRCDPISGHVSLFWYQQALGQGPEFLTYFQNEAQLDKSGLPSDRFFAERPEGSVSTLKIQRTQQEDSAVYLCASSLVERGGTDTQYFGPGTRLTVL.

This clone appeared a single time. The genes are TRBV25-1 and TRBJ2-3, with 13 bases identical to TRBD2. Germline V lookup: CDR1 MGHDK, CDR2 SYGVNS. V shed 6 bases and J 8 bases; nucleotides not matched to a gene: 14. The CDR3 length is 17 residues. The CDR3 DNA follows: TGTGCCAGCAGGCCCCCAACTAGCGGGAGGGAGGTTGGTACGCAGTATTTT. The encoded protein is CASRPPTSGREVGTQYF.

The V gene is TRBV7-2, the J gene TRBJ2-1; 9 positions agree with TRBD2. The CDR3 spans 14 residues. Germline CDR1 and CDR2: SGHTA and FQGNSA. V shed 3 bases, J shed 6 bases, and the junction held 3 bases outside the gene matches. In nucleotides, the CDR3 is TGTGCCAGCAGCTTTAGCGGGAGAGGCAATGAGCAGTTCTTC. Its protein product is CASSFSGRGNEQFF.

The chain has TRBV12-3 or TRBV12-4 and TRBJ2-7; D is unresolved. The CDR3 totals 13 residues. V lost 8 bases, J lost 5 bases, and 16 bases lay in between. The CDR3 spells CASLNPLLDEQYF. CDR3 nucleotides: TGTGCCAGCCTAAACCCCTTACTCGACGAGCAGTACTTC.

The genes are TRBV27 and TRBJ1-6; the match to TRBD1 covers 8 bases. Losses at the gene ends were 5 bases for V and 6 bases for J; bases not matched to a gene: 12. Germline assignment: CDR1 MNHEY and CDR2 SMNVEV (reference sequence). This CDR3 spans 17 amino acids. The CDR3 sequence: CASSPNRGRRVNSPLHF. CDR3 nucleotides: TGTGCCAGCAGTCCTAACAGGGGGAGACGAGTTAATTCACCCCTCCACTTT.

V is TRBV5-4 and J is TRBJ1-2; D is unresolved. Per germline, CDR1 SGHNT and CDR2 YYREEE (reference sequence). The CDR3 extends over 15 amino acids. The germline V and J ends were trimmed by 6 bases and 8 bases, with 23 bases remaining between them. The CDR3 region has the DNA TGTGCCAGCACGCAAGTAGGAGGGCATATCAGGGGCTACACCTTC. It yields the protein CASTQVGGHIRGYTF.

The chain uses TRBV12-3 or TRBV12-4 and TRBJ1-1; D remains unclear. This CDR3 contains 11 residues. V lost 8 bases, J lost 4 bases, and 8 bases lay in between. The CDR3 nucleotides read TGTGCCAGCGGCCGAGGCACTGAAGCTTTCTTT. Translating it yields CASGRGTEAFF.

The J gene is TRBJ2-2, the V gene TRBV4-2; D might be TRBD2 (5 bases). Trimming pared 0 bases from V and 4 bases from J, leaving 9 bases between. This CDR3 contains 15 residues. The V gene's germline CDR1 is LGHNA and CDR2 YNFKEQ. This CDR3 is CASSQDLAVTGELFF. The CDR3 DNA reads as TGTGCCAGCAGCCAAGATCTAGCAGTCACCGGGGAGCTGTTTTTT.

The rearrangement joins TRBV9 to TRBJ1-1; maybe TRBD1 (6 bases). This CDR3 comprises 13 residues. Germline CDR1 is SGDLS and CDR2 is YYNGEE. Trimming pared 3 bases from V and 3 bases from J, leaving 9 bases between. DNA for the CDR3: TGTGCCAGCAGCGGACAGGAGTACACTGAAGCTTTCTTT. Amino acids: CASSGQEYTEAFF.

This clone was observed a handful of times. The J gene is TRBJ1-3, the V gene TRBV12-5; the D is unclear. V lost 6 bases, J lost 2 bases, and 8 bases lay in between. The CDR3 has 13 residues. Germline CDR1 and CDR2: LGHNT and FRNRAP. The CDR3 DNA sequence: TGTGCTAGTGGGAATGGAGCTGGAAACACCATATATTTT. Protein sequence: CASGNGAGNTIYF.